This T cell receptor beta chain was captured by sequencing in a study of beta chain features in type 1 diabetes. Study-level information: Across the samples, around 110,000,000 sorted cells were examined in total. Study results and caveats: Among patients with Type 1 diabetes, TCRB CDR3s were moderately but significantly shorter in every one of the four CD4+ subsets. Individuals with type 1 diabetes displayed fewer insertions and more deletions at VDJ junctions.

What was sequenced were expressed TCRB transcripts, since all of the isolated RNA had been reverse transcribed. It was found that naive, central memory and regulatory T cell samples averaged around 3.6 million reads. TCRdb keeps only in-frame clones here, not all; method: immunoSEQ multiplex PCR. Of hundreds of thousands of clones listed, over 12% are singletons. Sampling consisted of one heparinised blood draw per donor, averaging roughly 0.12 L. V lost 1 base, J lost 2 bases, and 4 bases stayed unmatched. Germline V gene lookup returns CDR1 LGHNA and CDR2 YSLEER. This CDR3 region has 16 residues. This clone was seen a handful of times. Its cognate antigen is unknown.

The sequenced sample was naive CD4+ T cells from blood. The chain employs TRBV4-3 and TRBJ2-3; TRBD2 matches at 9 bases. The receptor's source is a man aged 18 to 29 with type 1 diabetes. CDR3 nucleotide sequence: TGCGCCAGCAGCCAAGTGAGCGGGGGGACCACAGATACGCAGTATTTT. Translating gives CASSQVSGGTTDTQYF.